These 16 T cell receptor beta chains share one sample of origin, sequenced in a study of neurological immune-mediated disorders. TCRdb fed the 5' RACE reads into MiXCR, producing one record per CDR3 protein. Here the sample spans about 46,000 distinct CDR3 sequences, roughly 3% being singletons. Material for sequencing was PBMCs. The receptors were sampled from a woman between 45 and 65 years old with multiple sclerosis.

The table lists this clonotype with many counts. The DNA of the CDR3 is TGTGCCAGCAGCAAGAAGGACCCCTACGAGCAGTACGTC. Translation gives CASSKKDPYEQYV. The chain couples TRBV21-1 to TRBJ2-7. TRBV21-1 is assigned pseudogene status. The CDR3 spans 13 residues.

This clonotype was detected many times. The CDR3 DNA reads as TGCGCCAGCAAAGGACAGGGGGCATCCGGGGAGCTGTTTTTT. Translated: CASKGQGASGELFF. The chain combines TRBV5-1 with TRBJ2-2, with 11 bases aligning to TRBD1. This CDR3 is 14 amino acids long. In germline, CDR1 is SGHRS, CDR2 YFSETQ. J gave up 6 bases and V 6 bases, and 4 bases lay outside the gene matches.

This clonotype was recorded many times. This rearrangement joins TRBV5-1 to TRBJ2-2; 7 bases are a match to TRBD1. Germline values: CDR1 SGHRS, CDR2 YFSETQ. CDR3 length: 14 amino acids. V lost 6 bases, J lost 5 bases, and 7 bases stayed unmatched. This CDR3 is CASNRDRATGELFF. CDR3 nucleotides: TGCGCCAGCAATCGTGACAGGGCAACCGGGGAGCTGTTTTTT.

This clonotype has more than one count but fewer than ten. Likely a read error: the CDR3 ends without its conserved phenylalanine or tryptophan. V gene TRBV5-1 combines with J gene TRBJ2-5; D is perhaps TRBD1 (6 bases). This CDR3 region has 15 residues. Germline values: CDR1 SGHRS, CDR2 YFSETQ. The chain's CDR3 is CATGRAGDLQENQYC. CDR3 bases: TGCGCCACTGGGCGGGCAGGGGACCTCCAAGAGAACCAGTACTGC.

In this sample, this clonotype turned up many times. V and J are TRBV20-1 and TRBJ1-1; tentatively, D is TRBD1 (6 bases). Germline V lookup: CDR1 DFQATT, CDR2 SNEGSKA (reference sequence). The CDR3 contains 15 residues. V was shortened by 6 bases and J by 7 bases, with 24 bases between the two germline ends. Written as DNA, the CDR3 is TGCAGTGCATCTGGGGGCGCCCCCGGACCTGGTGAAGCTTTCTTT. Its translation is CSASGGAPGPGEAFF.

This clonotype was recorded a few times. The genes are TRBV11-2 and TRBJ2-1; D gene uncertain. The CDR3 sequence is 15 residues long. V was shortened by 5 bases and J by 0 bases, with 11 bases between the two germline ends. The germline gives CDR1 SGHAT, CDR2 FQNNGV. CDR3 loop: CASSPLSNSYNEQFF. CDR3 nucleotide sequence: TGTGCCAGCAGCCCCCTTTCAAACTCCTACAATGAGCAGTTCTTC.

This clonotype was recorded a few times. A much larger clonotype is one base distant, so this may be a read error. This is likely a read error, given that the CDR3 carries no conserved phenylalanine or tryptophan at its end. V and J are TRBV6-6 and TRBJ1-4; maybe TRBD1 (5 bases). Germline V gene lookup returns CDR1 MNHNY and CDR2 SVGAGI (reference sequence). The V gene lost 5 bases and the J gene lost 1 base, with 14 bases spanning the gap. The CDR3 runs to 16 residues. CDR3 bases: TGTGCCAGCAGTAACGGAGGGGCAGGAACTAATGAAAAACTGTTTATT. Residues: CASSNGGAGTNEKLFI.

This clonotype appeared many times. The chain employs TRBV11-2 and TRBJ2-7, with 8 bases lining up with TRBD2. CDR3 size: 15 residues. Germline loops: CDR1 SGHAT, CDR2 FQNNGV. With V trimmed by 3 bases and J by 2 bases, 6 bases remained unmatched. CDR3 in amino acids: CASSFGVAGTYEQYF. The CDR3 DNA reads TGTGCCAGCAGCTTCGGGGTAGCGGGAACCTACGAGCAGTACTTC.

Ten or more counts support this clonotype. The chain is built from TRBV5-1 and TRBJ1-5; 7 nucleotides align to TRBD1. Trimming at V came to 2 bases and at J to 0 bases, leaving 5 bases not matched to a gene. Looked up from germline, CDR1 is SGHRS and CDR2 is YFSETQ. The CDR3 totals 16 residues. CDR3 nucleotides: TGCGCCAGCAGCTTTCTTACAGGGGATAGCAATCAGCCCCAGCATTTT. Translated: CASSFLTGDSNQPQHF.

There are many counts of this clonotype. V gene TRBV7-9 combines with J gene TRBJ1-2, with 8 bases identical to TRBD1. Germline CDR1 SEHNR, CDR2 FQNEAQ (reference sequence). Germline trimming cut 5 bases from V and 8 bases from J; bases unmatched to any gene: 16. The CDR3 spans 16 residues. The CDR3 loop reads CASSVGTGRLEWGYTF. In DNA form, the CDR3 reads TGTGCCAGCAGCGTTGGGACAGGAAGGTTGGAATGGGGCTACACCTTC. The variable domain in full, with the rest retrieved from reference TRBV7-9 and TRBJ1-2, is DTGVSQNPRHKITKRGQNVTFRCDPISEHNRLYWYRQTLGQGPEFLTYFQNEAQLEKSRLLSDRFSAERPKGSFSTLEIQRTEQGDSAMYLCASSVGTGRLEWGYTFGSGTRLTVV.

This clonotype was recorded at least ten times. The gene calls are TRBV20-1 and TRBJ2-3; either TRBD1 or TRBD2 may supply D (6 bases each). V was trimmed by 3 bases and J by 1 base, leaving 14 bases between them. The CDR3 spans 15 residues. Germline V gene sequence: CDR1 DFQATT, CDR2 SNEGSKA (reference sequence). This CDR3 is CSASRGAPRTDTQYF. As DNA, the CDR3 is TGCAGTGCTAGTAGGGGGGCGCCCCGCACAGATACGCAGTATTTT.

This clonotype was seen ten or more times. J is TRBJ1-1 and V is TRBV5-1; possible D gene TRBD1, 5 bases. In germline, CDR1 is SGHRS, CDR2 YFSETQ. The V and J ends lost 1 base and 5 bases respectively, with 18 bases between them. CDR3 length: 16 amino acids. The CDR3 nucleotides are TGCGCCAGCAGCTTGCAAGGGACTTTATTGGGTACTGAAGCTTTCTTT. As protein: CASSLQGTLLGTEAFF. Using reference TRBV5-1 and TRBJ1-1 for the parts outside the CDR3, the full variable domain is KAGVTQTPRYLIKTRGQQVTLSCSPISGHRSVSWYQQTPGQGLQFLFEYFSETQRNKGNFPGRFSGRQFSNSRSEMNVSTLELGDSALYLCASSLQGTLLGTEAFFGQGTRLTVV.

This clonotype was recorded at least ten times. V usage is TRBV28 and J usage is TRBJ1-5; 8 bases fit TRBD1. V was pared by 6 bases and J by 3 bases, with 4 bases of the junction left unmatched. The V gene's germline CDR1 is MDHEN and CDR2 SYDVKM. CDR3 length equals 14 residues. The CDR3 bases are TGTGCCAGCAGGGGGACAGGCCCCAATCAGCCCCAGCATTTT. Residues: CASRGTGPNQPQHF.

The sample holds many counts of this clonotype. This chain joins TRBV20-1 and TRBJ2-5, with no clear D. The CDR3 consists of 14 residues. V was pared by 1 base and J by 0 bases, with 9 bases between. Germline V gene lookup returns CDR1 DFQATT and CDR2 SNEGSKA (reference sequence). DNA of the CDR3: TGCAGTGCTAGAGGACGGTCGTACCAAGAGACCCAGTACTTC. Translation gives CSARGRSYQETQYF.

This clonotype was counted ten times or more. The V gene is TRBV10-3, the J gene TRBJ1-5, with a weak D call TRBD1 (6 bases). Germline loops: CDR1 ENHRY, CDR2 SYGVKD. Trimming cost V 6 bases and J 6 bases, with 12 bases left between them. The CDR3 runs 13 residues. The CDR3 loop reads CAIRRQEGQPQHF. Written as DNA, the CDR3 is TGTGCCATCAGGAGACAGGAAGGTCAGCCCCAGCATTTT.

This clonotype showed up many times. This chain links TRBV5-1 with TRBJ2-6; perhaps TRBD2 as D (7 bases). The germline V gene has CDR1 SGHRS and CDR2 YFSETQ. The V gene lost 4 bases and the J gene lost 0 bases, with 14 bases spanning the gap. The CDR3 runs 17 residues. Here the CDR3 DNA reads TGCGCCAGCAGCCCCACGGGGGGCTTCTCTGGGGCCAACGTCCTGACTTTC. It is translated as CASSPTGGFSGANVLTF.